These 25 T cell receptor beta chains came from one sample sequenced in a study of neoadjuvant anti-PD-1 for oral cavity cancer. Using immunoSEQ multiplex PCR, the repertoire was profiled, and TCRdb retains in-frame clones only, with some absent. The data show about 14,000 clones, roughly 70% seen once. Time point noted: after neoadjuvant nivolumab, at surgical resection. The material sequenced was PBMCs, taken after nivolumab (anti-PD-1) treatment. The receptors were gathered from a person aged 35 to 85 with oral cavity squamous cell carcinoma.

This rearrangement joins TRBV11-2 to TRBJ2-3; D not resolved. The CDR3 is 18 residues long. Germline V gives CDR1 SGHAT, CDR2 FQNNGV. V was pared by 2 bases and J by 2 bases, with 20 bases between. The CDR3 bases are TGTGCCAGCAGCTTAATTAGTGGGCAGCGACGCCTCACAGATACGCAGTATTTT. Translated: CASSLISGQRRLTDTQYF.

A single count supports this clone. V gene TRBV29-1 combines with J gene TRBJ2-7; 7 bases match TRBD2. Trimming at V came to 6 bases and at J to 0 bases, leaving 5 bases not matched to a gene. Germline loops: CDR1 SQVTM, CDR2 ANQGSEA. The CDR3 runs to 13 residues. CDR3 in DNA: TGCAGCGTCCCCCGGGAGGACTCCTACGAGCAGTACTTC. Protein sequence: CSVPREDSYEQYF.

The count of this clone is one. The chain recombines TRBV7-6 with TRBJ2-7, with D perhaps assigned TRBD1 or TRBD2 (6 bases each). Trimming stripped 1 base from V and 6 bases from J, with 13 bases between. The CDR3 consists of 14 residues. Germline loops: CDR1 SGHVS, CDR2 FNYEAQ. The chain's CDR3 is CASSLVLGGSEQYF. For the CDR3, the DNA is TGTGCCAGCAGCTTAGTCTTGGGGGGCTCCGAGCAGTACTTC.

CDR3 sequence: CASSQAGAGPYEQYF. CDR3 nucleotide sequence: TGCGCCAGCAGCCAAGCGGGGGCGGGTCCCTACGAGCAGTACTTC. The genes are TRBV4-1 and TRBJ2-7, with D perhaps given as TRBD1 or TRBD2 (6 bases each). Germline CDR1 reads MGHRA; CDR2 reads YSYEKL. V was shortened by 1 base and J by 2 bases, with 12 bases between the two germline ends. The CDR3 spans 15 residues.

The chain combines TRBV6-4 with TRBJ2-7; the D is unclear. Trimming shortened V by 3 bases and J by 6 bases, and 12 bases separated the two germline ends. The germline V gene has CDR1 MRHNA and CDR2 SNTAGT. The CDR3 is 13 residues long. As DNA, the CDR3 is TGTGCCAGCAGTGAGAGTGTGGGCCTCGAGCAGTACTTC. It specifies CASSESVGLEQYF.

In this sample, this clone turned up once. Here the CDR3 reads CASSPLQGPGELFF. CDR3 bases: TGTGCCAGCAGCCCGCTACAGGGCCCCGGGGAGCTGTTTTTT. The rearrangement uses TRBV9 and TRBJ2-2; D may be TRBD1 (6 bases). In germline, CDR1 is SGDLS, CDR2 YYNGEE. Trimming cost V 4 bases and J 6 bases, with 13 bases left between them. The CDR3 loop spans 14 amino acids.

The CDR3 bases are TGTGCCAGCAACAGACTTCTAGCGGGACGATACAATGAGCAGTTCTTC. Its protein product is CASNRLLAGRYNEQFF. The V and J genes are TRBV11-2 and TRBJ2-1, with 9 bases matching TRBD2. This CDR3 is built from 16 residues. Trimming removed 7 bases from V and 4 bases from J; junction bases left unmatched: 11. Per the germline V gene, CDR1 is SGHAT and CDR2 is FQNNGV.

The chain recombines TRBV19 with TRBJ1-5, with D uncertain. Germline values: CDR1 LNHDA, CDR2 SQIVND (reference sequence). With 7 bases removed from V and 0 bases from J, the gap between germline ends came to 10 bases. The CDR3 consists of 14 residues. CDR3 sequence: CASTVVGSNQPQHF. CDR3 nucleotides: TGTGCCAGTACGGTAGTGGGTAGCAATCAGCCCCAGCATTTT.

The chain carries TRBV9 and TRBJ2-2; no reliable D call. CDR1 and CDR2 (germline): SGDLS, YYNGEE. The CDR3 spans 15 residues. Trimming cost V 1 base and J 7 bases, with 14 bases left between them. The CDR3 nucleotides read TGTGCCAGCAGCGTATCTCCAGGAGATCTCGGGGAGCTGTTTTTT. This sequence encodes CASSVSPGDLGELFF.

This clone was picked up a small number of times. The chain links TRBV18 to TRBJ1-5, with a tentative D call TRBD1 (5 bases). The germline V and J ends were trimmed by 2 bases and 5 bases, with 7 bases remaining between them. Germline V gene lookup returns CDR1 KGHSH and CDR2 LQKENI. The CDR3 contains 13 residues. This chain's CDR3 is CASSPEGYQPQHF. Here the CDR3 DNA reads TGTGCCAGCTCACCAGAGGGGTATCAGCCCCAGCATTTT.

This clone has more than one count but fewer than ten. The gene calls are TRBV7-9 and TRBJ1-2, with TRBD1 matching over 7 bases. The junction had 9 bases not matched to a gene; V was cut back by 5 bases and J by 3 bases. The CDR3 sequence is 15 residues long. The germline CDR1 and CDR2 sequences are SEHNR and FQNEAQ (reference sequence). CDR3 in amino acids: CASSRSQGRDYGYTF. CDR3 DNA sequence: TGTGCCAGCAGCCGTTCACAGGGGCGGGACTATGGCTACACCTTC.

This chain links TRBV6-6 with TRBJ1-2; 8 bases align to TRBD1. Germline assignment: CDR1 MNHNY and CDR2 SVGAGI (reference sequence). This CDR3 is built from 14 residues. Germline trimming cut 6 bases from V and 5 bases from J; bases unmatched to any gene: 8. The CDR3 is CASRSDRAGYGYTF. CDR3 DNA: TGTGCCAGCAGATCGGACAGGGCCGGGTATGGCTACACCTTC.

This rearrangement joins TRBV2 to TRBJ1-5; no definite D call. Trimming pared 4 bases from V and 0 bases from J, leaving 10 bases between. The CDR3 loop spans 15 amino acids. CDR1 and CDR2 (germline): SNHLY, FYNNEI. CDR3 nucleotides: TGTGCCAGCAGTGGGCTCTTGATTAGCAATCAGCCCCAGCATTTT. As protein: CASSGLLISNQPQHF.

This chain connects TRBV5-1 to TRBJ2-3; D remains ambiguous. The CDR3 runs to 13 residues. V shed 1 base and J shed 8 bases, with 11 bases lying between them. Germline CDR1 reads SGHRS; CDR2 reads YFSETQ. The CDR3 loop is CASSLPGSTTQYF. CDR3 coding DNA: TGCGCCAGCAGCTTGCCCGGAAGTACTACGCAGTATTTT. The full variable domain, in which reference TRBV5-1 and TRBJ2-3 provide the parts outside the CDR3, is KAGVTQTPRYLIKTRGQQVTLSCSPISGHRSVSWYQQTPGQGLQFLFEYFSETQRNKGNFPGRFSGRQFSNSRSEMNVSTLELGDSALYLCASSLPGSTTQYFGPGTRLTVL.

Only a few counts were recorded for this clone. This chain links TRBV5-1 with TRBJ1-3; TRBD1 is a possible D gene (5 bases). The CDR3 sequence is 15 residues long. V lost 0 bases and J 0 bases, leaving 7 bases between the germline ends. Germline CDR1 is SGHRS and CDR2 is YFSETQ. The DNA of the CDR3 is TGCGCCAGCAGCTTGGGACAGCCCTCTGGAAACACCATATATTTT. This sequence encodes CASSLGQPSGNTIYF.

This clone was recorded a few times. This chain uses TRBV5-4 with TRBJ1-1; TRBD1 is a possible D gene (5 bases). The germline gives CDR1 SGHNT, CDR2 YYREEE (reference sequence). This CDR3 has 14 amino acids. The germline V and J ends were trimmed by 5 bases and 1 base, with 12 bases remaining between them. The CDR3 loop is CASRPGGENTEAFF. The CDR3, as DNA: TGTGCCAGCAGACCTGGGGGGGAGAACACTGAAGCTTTCTTT.

The V gene is TRBV11-3, the J gene TRBJ2-2; the D gene is possibly TRBD1 (6 bases). Germline lookup yields CDR1 SGHNT and CDR2 YENEEA. The CDR3 length is 13 residues. V lost 5 bases to trimming and J lost 6 bases, with 10 bases between them. This CDR3 reads CASSHRDPGELFF. For the CDR3, the DNA is TGTGCCAGCAGCCACAGGGACCCCGGGGAGCTGTTTTTT. Looking up the rest from reference TRBV11-3 and TRBJ2-2 gives the full variable domain: EAGVVQSPRYKIIEKKQPVAFWCNPISGHNTLYWYLQNLGQGPELLIRYENEEAVDDSQLPKDRFSAERLKGVDSTLKIQPAELGDSAVYLCASSHRDPGELFFGEGSRLTVL.

This chain uses TRBV5-4 with TRBJ2-7; 11 positions agree with TRBD1. With V trimmed by 9 bases and J by 3 bases, 5 bases remained unmatched. The CDR3 has 13 residues. Germline values: CDR1 SGHNT, CDR2 YYREEE (reference sequence). CDR3 protein: CAIGQGALYEQYF. DNA for the CDR3: TGTGCCATTGGACAGGGGGCGCTCTACGAGCAGTACTTC.

This clone turned up a few times. The genes are TRBV5-4 and TRBJ2-2; 8 nucleotides match TRBD1. J was trimmed by 2 bases and V by 2 bases; bases with no gene match: 2. CDR3 length: 15 amino acids. Germline CDR1 is SGHNT and CDR2 is YYREEE (reference sequence). CDR3 protein: CASSFGQGNTGELFF. The CDR3 nucleotides read TGTGCCAGCAGCTTCGGACAGGGTAACACCGGGGAGCTGTTTTTT.

This clone has a handful of counts. The rearrangement joins TRBV2 to TRBJ1-6, with 7 bases aligning to TRBD1. CDR3 length: 13 amino acids. CDR1 and CDR2 from the germline V gene are SNHLY and FYNNEI. V dropped 7 bases and J dropped 8; count of bases not matched to a gene: 5. In DNA, the CDR3 is TGTGCCAGCACCCGACAGGGTGATTCACCCCTCCACTTT. It translates to CASTRQGDSPLHF.

This clone has just a few counts. The chain employs TRBV4-1 and TRBJ2-7; 9 bases are shared with TRBD1. The germline CDR1 and CDR2 sequences are MGHRA and YSYEKL. CDR3 size: 17 residues. The J segment lost 3 bases and the V segment lost 4 bases, leaving 13 bases of the junction unmatched. For the CDR3, the DNA is TGCGCCAGCAGCCTAAGAGAGGGACAGGGTTTCCTCTACGAGCAGTACTTC. Amino acid sequence: CASSLREGQGFLYEQYF.

The rearrangement uses TRBV28 and TRBJ1-2, with D unresolved. Trimming took off 6 bases at V and 10 bases at J, with 12 bases between the two ends. The CDR3 runs to 11 residues. Per the germline V gene, CDR1 is MDHEN and CDR2 is SYDVKM. CDR3 DNA sequence: TGTGCCAGCAGGAAGGCAATTGTCTACACCTTC. Translating it yields CASRKAIVYTF.

V is TRBV5-1 and J is TRBJ2-3, with D possibly matching TRBD2 (5 bases). The V end was cut by 0 bases, the J end by 1 base, with 9 bases between. Germline V gene lookup returns CDR1 SGHRS and CDR2 YFSETQ. CDR3 length: 15 amino acids. The chain's CDR3 is CASSLAPGGTDTQYF. The CDR3 region has the DNA TGCGCCAGCAGCTTGGCTCCCGGGGGCACAGATACGCAGTATTTT. Full variable domain (outside the CDR3, taken from reference TRBV5-1 and TRBJ2-3): KAGVTQTPRYLIKTRGQQVTLSCSPISGHRSVSWYQQTPGQGLQFLFEYFSETQRNKGNFPGRFSGRQFSNSRSEMNVSTLELGDSALYLCASSLAPGGTDTQYFGPGTRLTVL.

A few counts support this clone. V is TRBV19 and J is TRBJ1-1; TRBD1 matches at 7 bases. The germline CDR1 and CDR2 sequences are LNHDA and SQIVND (reference sequence). Unmatched junction bases numbered 7, after V lost 1 base and J lost 2 bases. This CDR3 region has 16 residues. CDR3 sequence (DNA): TGTGCCAGTAGTATAGTGCCAGGGGGACGCAACACTGAAGCTTTCTTT. It is translated as CASSIVPGGRNTEAFF.

The gene calls are TRBV5-4 and TRBJ2-3; 7 bases match TRBD1. The CDR3 sequence is 15 residues long. The germline V gene encodes CDR1 SGHNT and CDR2 YYREEE (reference sequence). Trimming at V came to 5 bases and at J to 0 bases, leaving 6 bases not matched to a gene. The CDR3 spells CASRPGQISTDTQYF. The CDR3 coding sequence is TGTGCCAGCAGACCGGGACAGATCAGCACAGATACGCAGTATTTT.